The present TCR beta chain was sequenced within a study of T cell changes during pregnancy in multiple sclerosis. This clone was seen a few times. Method: immunoSEQ multiplex PCR; TCRdb's copy keeps in-frame clones and lacks some. The table has tens of thousands of clones, over 80% seen once; the top ten hold 0.6% to 0.9%. The sample was CD4+ T cells from peripheral blood mononuclear cells, taken in the first trimester of pregnancy. This receptor was identified in a female donor with multiple sclerosis, enrolled in a pregnancy study.

The chain's CDR3 is CASSPGVGSEQYF. CDR3 in DNA: TGTGCCAGCTCCCCGGGGGTGGGGAGCGAGCAGTACTTC. This chain joins TRBV18 and TRBJ2-7; the D gene is possibly TRBD2 (6 bases). The germline V gene has CDR1 KGHSH and CDR2 LQKENI. This CDR3 contains 13 residues. Trimming stripped 6 bases from V and 6 bases from J, with 15 bases between.